This TCR beta chain was documented in a study of cytomegalovirus exposure and HLA in healthy donors (dated by TCRdb to 2016 to 2017). In the study overall: In an earlier analysis of 550 to 750 of the donors, 250 to 300 Gb of sequence data and some 100 million unique TCR beta sequences from 180 million or so T cells were reported. HLA typing covered class I and class II loci at four-digit resolution. All discovery cohort repertoires had been generated using a single sequencing platform. In a later analysis, previously published TCR beta repertoires from fewer than 750 donors were re-analyzed and high-resolution HLA genotyping was added so that TCR occurrence patterns could be studied. Among around 400 genotyped donors of the cohort, an average of around 240,000 unique TCR beta nucleotide sequences were sequenced per donor, roughly a sixth of them non-productive. In addition to the first cohort of around 670 subjects, a separate validation cohort of approximately 120 different subjects was used. In a later genetic analysis, genome-wide SNP genotypes for about 55% of the 666 donors were used, and that subset was treated as a discovery cohort. The later analysis used no new phenotypic data to find candidate immune exposures, relying instead on TCR beta sequences and their occurrence across donors. An early release covering roughly 640 HLA-typed donors comprised approximately 300 gigabases of sequencing data and 85 million or so unique TCR sequences. Donor age, sex, ethnicity and CMV serostatus were compiled together with the repertoire data. The T cell repertoires of about 700 subjects were profiled by immunosequencing and related to cytomegalovirus serostatus. Typing coverage differed by locus: A, B, C, DRB1 and DQB1 were typed in roughly 620-630 donors, DQA1 in 500 to 550, DPA1 in 600 to 610, and DPB1 in just under 490. An earlier analysis of 500 to 650 of the donors applied high-throughput TCR beta sequencing to assess whether each TCR beta V gene segment acted as functional or pseudogenic. The study was designed to test whether signatures of past pathogen exposure could be identified by cataloging public T cell receptors. Of the roughly 410 genotyped donors, 81% were placed in the genetic ancestry cluster associated with self-reported Caucasian donors. A handful of DR-DQ haplotypes were handled as single units for association and clustering because linkage in the cohort was strong. To predict cytomegalovirus infection status, the study brought together high-throughput TCR immunosequencing, statistical association of individual TCRs with disease status, and machine learning. The study at large found these results: According to a later analysis, TCR association rates differed among HLA loci, with DRB1 alleles showing the most associated TCRs and HLA-C alleles showing the fewest. A total of 150 or so TCR beta chains were listed by the study as associated with cytomegalovirus. In a later analysis, most CMV-associated TCR beta chains were found to appear HLA-restricted, with HLA associations seemingly driven largely by CMV exposure. Most TCR sequences were observed very rarely across donors, whereas some public TCRs were present in many individuals. A later analysis reported that several top co-occurrence clusters appeared linked to parvovirus B19, influenza, CMV and Epstein-Barr virus. According to the authors, the approach could potentially be generalized to other disease states and immunological phenotypes. Compared with the approximately 670-donor mean, donors in an Asian-associated ancestry cluster had fewer N-insertions in productive TCRs, according to a later genetic analysis. A cluster of highly shared sequence variants was judged likely to represent a technical artifact of the sequencing pipeline. At a false discovery rate of 0.05, a later analysis linked under 20,000 TCR beta sequences to specific HLA alleles. The cohort was sequenced for TCR beta chains only, and without alpha or paired-chain data the features that could be detected were limited. Some IMGT-functional V segments, including TRBV6-2 and TRBV6-3, could not be distinguished by the 87-base-pair reads and were therefore excluded. When HLA alleles, especially DR and DQ, strongly co-occurred, TCR associations were difficult to assign to individual alleles. In both the original and validation cohorts, the classifier was reported to diagnose cytomegalovirus status with high specificity and sensitivity. Correlated functional status among segregating V segments might reflect linkage disequilibrium, but an unknown experimental factor could not be ruled out. A further reported finding was that TCR beta sequences accurately predicted the HLA-A and HLA-B alleles for most subjects in the first cohort. Because counts were too low, seventeen rarely observed V segments, including chromosome 9 orphons, were excluded from the earlier analysis of some 590 of the donors. In vitro tests confirmed that a few of the cytomegalovirus-associated TCR beta chains recognize cytomegalovirus antigens. HLA typing was unavailable for some donors at each locus, so association tests used only the typed subset. V-gene and J-gene trimming of TCR beta chains was associated with a missense DCLRE1C variant in a later genetic analysis, and the association was replicated in an independent cohort. In an earlier analysis of some 540 of the donors, most TCR beta V segments appeared in productive rearrangements about 90% or about 30% of the time, broadly matching IMGT annotations. For the cohort, immune exposure information was limited to CMV serostatus. Presence/absence analyses assumed roughly uniform sequencing depth across donors, an assumption that may not hold. In a later analysis, HLA-associated TCR beta chains were found to be more clonally expanded and to have lower generation probabilities than equally common non-associated chains.

The V end loses 6 bases and the J end loses 2 bases, and a stretch of 14 bases separates them. The CDR3 goes from the cysteine to the phenylalanine over 14 residues. Kept here is only the CDR3 DNA, which spans 42 bases and is read in frame from base 1. CDR1 and CDR2 are read off the germline V gene (reference sequence) as MNHEY and SMNVEV. The receptor library was made with the immunoSEQ multiplex PCR assay. For the multiplex PCR, a mixture combining 60 forward primers for TCR Vbeta segments and 13 reverse primers for TCR Jbeta segments was used. The CDR3 region of rearranged TCR beta genes was amplified from genomic DNA with a multiplex PCR assay. The amplified TCR beta libraries were sequenced on the Illumina HiSeq System as 87-base-pair reads. Per the authors' processing: Across the 600 to 700 repertoires, a later analysis counted tens of millions of unique TCR beta chains, roughly 11 million of which were shared by at least two donors. Raw reads were error-corrected and collapsed into unique sequences by a nearest-neighbor algorithm in which closely related sequences were merged to remove PCR and sequencing errors. Alignment of CDR3 sequences to IMGT reference sequences was used to assign V, D and J gene segments. Each retained sequence needed at least a six-nucleotide match to both a V gene segment and a J gene segment. Rearrangements were classified as productive when the CDR3 lacked stop codons and remained in frame with V and J, and all other rearrangements were classified as non-productive. CDR3 was defined by IMGT convention, running from the second conserved V-encoded cysteine to the conserved J-encoded phenylalanine. In an earlier analysis of more than 550 of the donors, sequences lacking an unambiguous match to a single V gene segment were excluded. In an earlier analysis of roughly 600 of the donors, a V segment was called functional when productive rearrangements were above 56.7%, and segregating when the standard deviation between donors exceeded 5%. A statistical classification framework was built to diagnose cytomegalovirus status from the catalog of TCR beta chain sequences. A later analysis assigned V and J genes by comparing TCR nucleotide sequences with IMGT/GENE-DB human TR gene sequences. The TCRdist pipeline was used in a later analysis to assign CDR3 sequences and most-parsimonious VDJ recombination scenarios. In a later analysis, each TCR beta chain was defined by its CDR3 amino acid sequence together with its V-gene family, and reads lacking a unique V-gene family were excluded. As a way to deal with suspected cross-contamination and a sequencing artifact, a later analysis dropped 450 to 600 nucleotide sequences that were highly shared and had low generation probability. In a later analysis, a clonal expansion index for each public chain was calculated from normalized within-repertoire ranks of inferred template counts. In a later analysis, generation probabilities were computed with a VDJ recombination model fitted to out-of-frame rearrangements, and the resulting probabilities were checked against IGoR. In a later analysis, hypergeometric tests were used to score TCR-TCR, TCR-HLA and TCR-CMV co-occurrence, with a repertoire-size bias correction applied to TCR pairs. In a later analysis, false discovery rates were estimated by permuting HLA or CMV assignments 20 times. A later analysis grouped co-occurring TCRs with DBSCAN, adding TCRdist sequence similarity when clustering within HLA-allele-positive subsets. Repertoires with fewer than 30,000 or more than 120,000 public chains, plus five repertoires with anomalous nucleotide sharing, were excluded from co-occurrence clustering. In its TCRdb copy, this immuneACCESS table keeps in-frame sequences only and misses some clones. Where compared with another copy, unresolved V genes explain less than half of these, and the others have no known cause. V and J calls and clone size are given by that table; D and trimming were obtained from the DNA. Recorded for this sample are about 91,000 clones; 86% of them occurred a single time. In total, the top ten clones hold 8.5% to 10% of the sample.

Of note for this clone: Its antigen remains unidentified. The sample holds no much larger clone one base away, and base qualities are not on file.

The cohort comprised around 690 healthy bone marrow donors. Cohort members were all nominally healthy when sampled, although unrecorded immune exposures were likely present. The donor tested CMV seropositive and was one of the 289 seropositive cohort members. Each donor provided a peripheral blood sample, and peripheral blood mononuclear cells were used for TCR beta sequencing. Genomic DNA extraction from the blood cell samples was performed with the Qiagen DNeasy Blood Extraction Kit. The sequence was obtained from a man aged 25-40 years in good health and CMV-seropositive. The chain employs TRBV27 and TRBJ2-7; TRBD2 is a possible D gene, resting on 6 matching bases. The sample taken for sequencing was PBMCs. The DNA sequence reads TGTGCCAGCAGCCGACTAGTATCGGCCTACGAGCAGTACTTC. This yields the protein CASSRLVSAYEQYF.